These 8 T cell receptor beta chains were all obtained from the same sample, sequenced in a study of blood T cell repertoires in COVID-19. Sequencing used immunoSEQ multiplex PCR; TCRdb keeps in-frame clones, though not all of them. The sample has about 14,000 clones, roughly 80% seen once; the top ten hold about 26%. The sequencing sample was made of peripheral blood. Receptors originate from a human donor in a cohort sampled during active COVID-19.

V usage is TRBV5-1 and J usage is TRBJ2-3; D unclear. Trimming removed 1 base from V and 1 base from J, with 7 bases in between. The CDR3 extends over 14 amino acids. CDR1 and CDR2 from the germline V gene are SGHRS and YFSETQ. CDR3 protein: CASSLWSGTDTQYF. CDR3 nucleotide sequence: TGCGCCAGCAGCTTGTGGAGCGGCACAGATACGCAGTATTTT.

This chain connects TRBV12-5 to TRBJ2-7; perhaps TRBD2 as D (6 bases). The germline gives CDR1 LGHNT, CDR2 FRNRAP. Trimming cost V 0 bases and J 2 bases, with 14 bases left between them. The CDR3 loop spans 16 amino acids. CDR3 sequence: CASGLVQGGIPYEQYF. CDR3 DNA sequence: TGTGCTAGTGGTTTGGTACAAGGCGGGATACCCTACGAGCAGTACTTC. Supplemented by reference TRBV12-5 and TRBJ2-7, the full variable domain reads DARVTQTPRHKVTEMGQEVTMRCQPILGHNTVFWYRQTMMQGLELLAYFRNRAPLDDSGMPKDRFSAEMPDATLATLKIQPSEPRDSAVYFCASGLVQGGIPYEQYFGPGTRLTVT.

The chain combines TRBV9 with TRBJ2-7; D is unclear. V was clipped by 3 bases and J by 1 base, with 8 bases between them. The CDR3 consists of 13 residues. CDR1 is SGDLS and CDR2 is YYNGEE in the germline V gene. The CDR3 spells CASSASLSYEQYF. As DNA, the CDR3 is TGTGCCAGCAGCGCTAGTCTGTCCTACGAGCAGTACTTC.

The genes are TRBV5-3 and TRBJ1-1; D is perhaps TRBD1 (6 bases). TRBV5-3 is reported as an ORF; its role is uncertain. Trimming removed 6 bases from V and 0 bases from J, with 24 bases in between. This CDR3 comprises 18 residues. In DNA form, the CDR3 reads TGTGCCAGAAACTTTTCCCCACCCCGGACAGCAATGAACACTGAAGCTTTCTTT. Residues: CARNFSPPRTAMNTEAFF.

CDR3 region: CASSRRLAGNTGELFF. In DNA form, the CDR3 reads TGTGCCAGCAGCCGGCGACTAGCGGGAAACACCGGGGAGCTGTTTTTT. The V call is TRBV7-9, the J call TRBJ2-2; 11 nucleotides agree with TRBD2. The CDR3 totals 16 residues. CDR1 and CDR2 (germline): SEHNR, FQNEAQ (reference sequence). The trim removed 5 bases at V and 2 bases at J, leaving 4 bases unmatched.

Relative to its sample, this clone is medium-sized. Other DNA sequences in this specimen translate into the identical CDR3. CDR3 protein: CASSEGQGAYEQYF. CDR3 coding DNA: TGTGCCAGCAGTGAGGGACAGGGGGCCTACGAGCAGTACTTC. The chain combines TRBV6-1 with TRBJ2-7; 11 bases agree with TRBD1. Germline V gene sequence: CDR1 MNHNS, CDR2 SASEGT. Trimming removed 3 bases from V and 2 bases from J; junction bases left unmatched: 0. This CDR3 region has 14 residues.

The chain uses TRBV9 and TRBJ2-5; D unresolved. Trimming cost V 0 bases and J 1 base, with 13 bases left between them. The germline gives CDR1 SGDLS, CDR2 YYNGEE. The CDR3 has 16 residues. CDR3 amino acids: CASSVGHQSPQETQYF. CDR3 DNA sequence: TGTGCCAGCAGCGTAGGACACCAGAGCCCCCAAGAGACCCAGTACTTC.

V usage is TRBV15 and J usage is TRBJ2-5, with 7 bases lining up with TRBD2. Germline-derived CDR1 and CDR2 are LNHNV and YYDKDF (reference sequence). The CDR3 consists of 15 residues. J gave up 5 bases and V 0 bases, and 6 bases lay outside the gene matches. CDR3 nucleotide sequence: TGTGCCACCAGCAGAGAGTCGTGGGAGGGGGAGACCCAGTACTTC. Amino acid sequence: CATSRESWEGETQYF.